Below are 14 T cell receptor beta chains sequenced from a single sample in a study of blood T cells in healthy people across ages. It was with a sample-barcoded 5' primer and a J-beta primer mix that a second PCR of roughly 6 to 12 cycles was run. One entry per CDR3 protein results from TCRdb running MiXCR on the 5' RACE reads. Among about 900,000 distinct CDR3 sequences listed, 55% to 65% were seen once. The sample taken for sequencing was blood. These receptors originate from a man aged 25 to 40 in good health.

This rearrangement joins TRBV7-2 to TRBJ2-3, with no clear D. Germline V gene data show CDR1 as SGHTA and CDR2 as FQGNSA. Trimming stripped 5 bases from V and 0 bases from J, with 12 bases between. The CDR3 has 15 residues. The CDR3 DNA sequence: TGTGCCAGCAGCCGAGTTAAGGCTAGCACAGATACGCAGTATTTT. This codes for CASSRVKASTDTQYF.

In the case of this clonotype: Germline is not matched at one junction end, which may reflect a read error. The chain couples TRBV12-3 or TRBV12-4 to TRBJ2-1; D gene ambiguous. The tail of the sequence fits TRBJ2-7 better, so the J call may be wrong. This CDR3 is 13 amino acids long. The CDR3 DNA sequence: TGTACCAGCAGCTCCACAGCCTACAATGAGCAGTACTTC. Translation gives CTSSSTAYNEQYF.

The rearrangement uses TRBV7-9 and TRBJ2-1; D gene unclear. Germline CDR1 SEHNR, CDR2 FQNEAQ (reference sequence). V gave up 5 bases and J gave up 13 bases, with 12 bases separating them. CDR3 length: 11 amino acids. In DNA, the CDR3 is TGTGCCAGCAGCGCCCCATATGTACAGTTCTTC. Translating gives CASSAPYVQFF.

The chain combines TRBV11-2 with TRBJ2-7; no reliable D call. V lost 5 bases and J 3 bases, leaving 11 bases between the germline ends. The CDR3 has 13 residues. In germline, CDR1 is SGHAT, CDR2 FQNNGV. This chain's CDR3 is CASSPTVFYEQYF. CDR3 sequence (DNA): TGTGCCAGCAGCCCGACGGTCTTCTACGAGCAGTACTTC.

The CDR3 protein is CASSTGQIETQYF. The CDR3 region has the DNA TGTGCCAGCAGCACCGGACAGATCGAGACCCAGTACTTC. The V and J genes are TRBV9 and TRBJ2-7; D might be TRBD1 (6 bases). The last part of the DNA fits TRBJ2-5 better; the J call may be wrong. This CDR3 has 13 amino acids. Germline V gene sequence: CDR1 SGDLS, CDR2 YYNGEE.

The CDR3 region is CSVESTNLGSYNEQFF. The CDR3 DNA follows: TGCAGCGTTGAATCGACGAACCTGGGCTCCTACAATGAGCAGTTCTTC. The V call is TRBV29-1, the J call TRBJ2-1; D remains ambiguous. The CDR3 is made up of 16 amino acids. V lost 2 bases and J lost 0, with 14 bases in between. The germline gives CDR1 SQVTM, CDR2 ANQGSEA.

The CDR3 spells CASSQNPRSSYEQYF. The CDR3 DNA reads as TGCGCCAGCAGCCAAAACCCTAGGAGCTCCTACGAGCAGTACTTC. The V gene is TRBV4-3, the J gene TRBJ2-7, with D unresolved. From germline, CDR1 is LGHNA and CDR2 YSLEER. V was cut by 2 bases and J by 0 bases, with 11 bases left in between. The CDR3 consists of 15 residues.

V is TRBV20-1 and J is TRBJ2-1; no clear D gene. Trimming stripped 2 bases from V and 0 bases from J, with 5 bases between. Germline V gene data show CDR1 as DFQATT and CDR2 as SNEGSKA (reference sequence). This CDR3 has 13 residues. The CDR3 reads CSARSYSYNEQFF. The CDR3 bases are TGCAGTGCTAGATCATACTCCTACAATGAGCAGTTCTTC.

A few counts support this clonotype. The chain joins TRBV2 to TRBJ2-1, with 9 bases that match TRBD1. Trimming removed 5 bases from V and 6 bases from J; junction bases left unmatched: 5. Germline V gives CDR1 SNHLY, CDR2 FYNNEI. The CDR3 extends over 14 amino acids. In DNA, the CDR3 is TGTGCCAGCAGTCAGACAGGGGGAGGCAATGAGCAGTTCTTC. This gives the protein CASSQTGGGNEQFF. Full variable domain (rest looked up from reference TRBV2 and TRBJ2-1): EPEVTQTPSHQVTQMGQEVILRCVPISNHLYFYWYRQILGQKVEFLVSFYNNEISEKSEIFDDQFSVERPDGSNFTLKIRSTKLEDSAMYFCASSQTGGGNEQFFGPGTRLTVL.

This sequence joins TRBV6-5 and TRBJ2-7, with 8 bases that match TRBD2. V gave up 6 bases and J gave up 2 bases; unmatched junction bases: 9. This CDR3 contains 15 residues. Germline V CDR1 and CDR2: MNHEY, SVGAGI. The CDR3 nucleotides are TGTGCCAGCAGCCCCCAGCTAGCGGGCCCCTACGAGCAGTACTTC. It is translated as CASSPQLAGPYEQYF.

The V call is TRBV27, the J call TRBJ2-1; weak D call: TRBD1 (6 bases). Trimming pared 3 bases from V and 5 bases from J, leaving 14 bases between. The CDR3 covers 15 residues. CDR1 and CDR2 from the germline V gene are MNHEY and SMNVEV (reference sequence). The CDR3 nucleotides read TGTGCCAGCAGTTTCTTTACACAGGGTGACAATGAGCAGTTCTTC. This codes for CASSFFTQGDNEQFF.

This clonotype has only a few counts. The DNA of the CDR3 is TGTGCCAGCAGTTACTCGATACAGTACGAGCAGTACTTC. Its translation: CASSYSIQYEQYF. The V and J genes are TRBV6-5 and TRBJ2-5; D unclear. The J call is uncertain, as TRBJ2-7 better fits the DNA end. Germline CDR1 and CDR2: MNHEY and SVGAGI. CDR3 length: 13 residues.

The chain joins TRBV29-1 to TRBJ1-4; a weak D match, TRBD1 (5 bases). CDR1 is SQVTM and CDR2 is ANQGSEA in the germline V gene. This CDR3 contains 13 residues. Trimming pared 5 bases from V and 6 bases from J, leaving 13 bases between. The CDR3: CSVYQGGDEKLFF. The CDR3 DNA reads TGCAGCGTTTATCAGGGAGGGGATGAAAAACTGTTTTTT.

The chain combines TRBV7-3 with TRBJ2-3; the match to TRBD1 covers 8 bases. Per germline, CDR1 SGHTA and CDR2 FQGTGA. There are 16 residues in the CDR3. J was trimmed by 3 bases and V by 5 bases; bases with no gene match: 10. The CDR3 bases are TGTGCCAGCAGCGTCCAGGGGGCAGGCCTAACAGATACGCAGTATTTT. Its translation is CASSVQGAGLTDTQYF. Supplemented by reference TRBV7-3 and TRBJ2-3, the full variable domain reads GAGVSQTPSNKVTEKGKYVELRCDPISGHTALYWYRQSLGQGPEFLIYFQGTGAADDSGLPNDRFFAVRPEGSVSTLKIQRTERGDSAVYLCASSVQGAGLTDTQYFGPGTRLTVL.